These 9 T cell receptor beta chains came from one sample sequenced in a study of blood T cell repertoires in COVID-19 (dated by TCRdb to 2018 to 2020). To prepare the library, the immunoSEQ multiplex PCR assay was applied. TCRdb limited this immuneACCESS table to in-frame rearrangements with V and J called. A share of clones is missing; checked studies link under half to unresolved V genes, and the rest is unexplained. This sample comprises 250,000 to 300,000 clones, around 80% of them detected only once. The biggest ten clones account for roughly 4% of the sample. The sequencing sample was made of PBMCs or T cells enriched from blood (not recorded which). These receptors all stem from a man aged 25 to 40 with acute COVID-19.

The chain links TRBV9 to TRBJ2-1, with 11 bases that match TRBD2. The trim removed 2 bases at V and 6 bases at J, leaving 4 bases unmatched. CDR1 is SGDLS and CDR2 is YYNGEE in the germline V gene. The CDR3 has 15 residues. CDR3 nucleotides: TGTGCCAGCAGCGTTAGCGGGAGGGAAAGCAATGAGCAGTTCTTC. Translating it yields CASSVSGRESNEQFF. Based on the CDR3 plus reference TRBV9 and TRBJ2-1, the full variable domain is DSGVTQTPKHLITATGQRVTLRCSPRSGDLSVYWYQQSLDQGLQFLIQYYNGEERAKGNILERFSAQQFPDLHSELNLSSLELGDSALYFCASSVSGRESNEQFFGPGTRLTVL.

The J gene is TRBJ1-1, the V gene TRBV7-9; no firm D call. Germline V gene sequence: CDR1 SEHNR, CDR2 FQNEAQ (reference sequence). The CDR3 contains 13 residues. V lost 5 bases and J lost 5, with 12 bases in between. The CDR3 protein is CASSAEGGTEAFF. In nucleotides, the CDR3 is TGTGCCAGCAGCGCGGAGGGAGGGACTGAAGCTTTCTTT. Combining the CDR3 with reference TRBV7-9 and TRBJ1-1 gives the whole variable domain DTGVSQNPRHKITKRGQNVTFRCDPISEHNRLYWYRQTLGQGPEFLTYFQNEAQLEKSRLLSDRFSAERPKGSFSTLEIQRTEQGDSAMYLCASSAEGGTEAFFGQGTRLTVV.

The chain joins TRBV9 to TRBJ1-2, with 7 bases that match TRBD1. This CDR3 contains 15 residues. V lost 3 bases, J lost 5 bases, and 10 bases stayed unmatched. CDR1 is SGDLS and CDR2 is YYNGEE in the germline V gene. CDR3 nucleotide sequence: TGTGCCAGCAGCGCCGCTGGAGGGGGCCCTTATGGCTACACCTTC. As protein: CASSAAGGGPYGYTF.

Comment on this clone: At one of its ends the junction is not consistent with the germline gene, which may arise from a read error. The rearrangement joins TRBV5-1 to TRBJ2-1; perhaps TRBD1 as D (5 bases). Germline values: CDR1 SGHRS, CDR2 YFSETQ. The length of the CDR3 is 14 residues. CDR3 in DNA: TGTGCCAGCAGGGAACAGGAAAGGAACAATGAGCAGTTCTTC. Translation: CASREQERNNEQFF.

This clone was detected a few times. The chain joins TRBV9 to TRBJ1-3, with a weak D call TRBD1 (5 bases). V lost 3 bases and J lost 2, with 27 bases in between. Germline V lookup: CDR1 SGDLS, CDR2 YYNGEE. This CDR3 has 20 amino acids. DNA for the CDR3: TGTGCCAGCAGCGCATTGGGGGGATACTCCAAAAACCGACCTGGAAACACCATATATTTT. It yields the protein CASSALGGYSKNRPGNTIYF.

The chain is built from TRBV28 and TRBJ1-1; D may be TRBD1 (5 bases). Germline V lookup: CDR1 MDHEN, CDR2 SYDVKM. This CDR3 is 14 amino acids long. Trimming stripped 3 bases from V and 4 bases from J, with 12 bases between. Here the CDR3 DNA reads TGTGCCAGCAGTTTCGGAGGGGTGGCCACTGAAGCTTTCTTT. Translated, it gives CASSFGGVATEAFF. The complete variable domain, with remaining parts taken from reference TRBV28 and TRBJ1-1, reads DVKVTQSSRYLVKRTGEKVFLECVQDMDHENMFWYRQDPGLGLRLIYFSYDVKMKEKGDIPEGYSVSREKKERFSLILESASTNQTSMYLCASSFGGVATEAFFGQGTRLTVV.

The chain recombines TRBV19 with TRBJ1-6; TRBD1 matches 7 bases. Germline-derived CDR1 and CDR2 are LNHDA and SQIVND (reference sequence). Trimming removed 8 bases from V and 13 bases from J; junction bases left unmatched: 17. The CDR3 runs 15 residues. The CDR3 DNA follows: TGTGCCAGTCGCAACAGGGGCGCCGTCGGCGGGCCCCTCCACTTT. It yields the protein CASRNRGAVGGPLHF.

In its sample, this clone was seen a few times. Here the CDR3 DNA reads TGCGCCAGCAGATTTGACACAGGTGGCTACACCTTC. Its protein product is CASRFDTGGYTF. The V gene is TRBV5-1, the J gene TRBJ1-2; TRBD1 might be the D (5 bases). CDR3 length: 12 amino acids. Germline V gene sequence: CDR1 SGHRS, CDR2 YFSETQ. The V and J ends lost 5 bases and 7 bases respectively, with 12 bases between them.

The chain uses TRBV6-5 and TRBJ1-1; possible D gene TRBD1, 5 bases. CDR1 is MNHEY and CDR2 is SVGAGI in the germline V gene. V lost 5 bases and J lost 5, with 12 bases in between. The CDR3 runs to 13 residues. The CDR3, as DNA: TGTGCCAGCAGTCCGGGGGGAGAAACTGAAGCTTTCTTT. Residues: CASSPGGETEAFF.